Shown below are 8 T cell receptor beta chains from a single sample sequenced in a study of blood T cell repertoires in COVID-19. Profiling relied on immunoSEQ multiplex PCR, and the TCRdb table lists in-frame clones only, not all of them. The data contain under 250,000 clones, 70% to 90% of them singletons. Sequenced input: PBMCs or T cells enriched from blood (not recorded which). These receptors came from a woman between 50 and 59 years old with acute COVID-19.

The gene calls are TRBV19 and TRBJ1-6; D is possibly TRBD1 (5 bases). The germline V gene has CDR1 LNHDA and CDR2 SQIVND (reference sequence). This CDR3 is 15 amino acids long. V gave up 5 bases and J gave up 7 bases, with 15 bases separating them. The CDR3: CASSPGGAGNSPLHF. CDR3 coding DNA: TGTGCCAGTAGTCCCGGTGGGGCCGGGAATTCACCCCTCCACTTT.

V gene TRBV19 combines with J gene TRBJ2-3, with 9 positions matching TRBD2. Trimming took 5 bases from V and 2 from J; bases not matched to a gene: 8. The CDR3 is 16 amino acids. Germline V gives CDR1 LNHDA, CDR2 SQIVND (reference sequence). CDR3 DNA sequence: TGTGCCAGTAGTTCGGCGACTAGCGGTTACACAGATACGCAGTATTTT. This codes for CASSSATSGYTDTQYF.

The genes are TRBV7-2 and TRBJ1-2; D remains unclear. CDR3 length: 14 residues. V was cut by 3 bases and J by 6 bases, with 14 bases left in between. Germline V gene data show CDR1 as SGHTA and CDR2 as FQGNSA. CDR3 nucleotide sequence: TGTGCCAGCAGCTTGTTCGACCTGCGGGATGGCTACACCTTC. Translation gives CASSLFDLRDGYTF.

The J gene is TRBJ2-2, the V gene TRBV11-2; D ambiguous. Germline CDR1 is SGHAT and CDR2 is FQNNGV. V was trimmed by 1 base and J by 10 bases, leaving 10 bases between them. The CDR3 runs to 13 residues. The DNA for the CDR3 is TGTGCCAGCAGCTTAGTCAGCGCGGCGGAGCTGTTTTTT. Amino acid sequence: CASSLVSAAELFF.

This clone was found once. This chain joins TRBV3-1 (or the pseudogene TRBV3-2) and TRBJ1-4; TRBD1 is a possible D gene (6 bases). The CDR3 runs to 12 residues. V dropped 4 bases and J dropped 8 bases, with 8 bases sitting between them. CDR1 LGHDT and CDR2 YNNKEL come from the germline V gene (reference sequence). The CDR3 sequence is CASSRQGEKLFF. Written as DNA, the CDR3 is TGTGCCAGCAGCCGTCAGGGGGAAAAACTGTTTTTT.

This clone was counted between two and nine times. V gene TRBV9 combines with J gene TRBJ2-7, with D tentatively TRBD1 (7 bases). This CDR3 region has 14 residues. CDR1 is SGDLS and CDR2 is YYNGEE in the germline V gene. V gave up 3 bases and J gave up 2 bases, with 12 bases separating them. DNA of the CDR3: TGTGCCAGCAGCGGCGGGACAGTGACCTACGAGCAGTACTTC. Its translation: CASSGGTVTYEQYF. Filled out from reference TRBV9 and TRBJ2-7, the complete variable domain reads DSGVTQTPKHLITATGQRVTLRCSPRSGDLSVYWYQQSLDQGLQFLIQYYNGEERAKGNILERFSAQQFPDLHSELNLSSLELGDSALYFCASSGGTVTYEQYFGPGTRLTVT.

For this clone: An end of the junction does not agree with germline; a read error may underlie this. The V gene is TRBV14, the J gene TRBJ1-6; 10 nucleotides match TRBD1. The CDR3 has 16 residues. Germline V gene sequence: CDR1 SGHDN, CDR2 FVKESK. The CDR3 region is CASSQAFGQGVSPLHF. CDR3 DNA sequence: TGTGCCAGCAGCCAAGCCTTTGGACAGGGGGTTTCACCTCTCCACTTT.

The chain employs TRBV30 and TRBJ1-1; D call uncertain. Between the trimmed V and J ends, which lost 3 bases and 7 bases, there was a span of 12 bases. The germline gives CDR1 GTSNPN, CDR2 SVGIG (reference sequence). This CDR3 is built from 12 residues. The CDR3: CAWSLPQVEAFF. The CDR3 bases are TGTGCCTGGAGCCTCCCGCAGGTTGAAGCTTTCTTT.